These 16 T cell receptor beta chains came from one sample sequenced in a study of spatial heterogeneity in lung cancer. TCRdb re-called the 5' RACE reads with MiXCR, one entry per CDR3 protein. There are approximately 39,000 distinct CDR3 sequences in the sample; roughly 5.2% occur only once, and 9.5% to 13% lies in the top ten. Time point defined: sample taken at primary tumor resection. TCRs were sequenced from unsorted whole RNA of tumor, nontumor lung or PBMC. The sample consisted of PBMCs, taken at surgery. The receptor source for this set is a male donor with early-stage non-small cell lung cancer.

This clonotype has just a few counts. The chain links TRBV12-3 or TRBV12-4 to TRBJ1-5; D is possibly TRBD1 (5 bases). The CDR3 runs to 14 residues. V was cut by 7 bases and J by 6 bases, with 16 bases left in between. CDR3 in DNA: TGTGCCAGCACTACCCCCGGGGGATCTCAGCCCCAGCATTTT. It is translated as CASTTPGGSQPQHF.

This clonotype was seen at least ten times. The V gene is TRBV27, the J gene TRBJ2-7; D ambiguous. The germline CDR1 and CDR2 sequences are MNHEY and SMNVEV (reference sequence). The CDR3 runs to 13 residues. The germline V and J ends were trimmed by 3 bases and 5 bases, with 11 bases remaining between them. In DNA form, the CDR3 reads TGTGCCAGCAGTTTCGCCTCAAGAAACGAGCAGTACTTC. It is translated as CASSFASRNEQYF.

The V and J genes are TRBV6-5 and TRBJ1-6, with 11 positions matching TRBD1. The ends lost 4 bases at V and 6 bases at J; junction bases unmatched: 5. Germline V gives CDR1 MNHEY, CDR2 SVGAGI. The CDR3 consists of 16 residues. CDR3: CASSSGQGAPNSPLHF. The CDR3 nucleotides are TGTGCCAGCAGTTCCGGACAGGGGGCGCCTAATTCACCCCTCCACTTT.

The chain recombines TRBV12-3 or TRBV12-4 with TRBJ1-3; D unresolved. The CDR3 sequence is 11 residues long. V lost 6 bases and J lost 4, with 4 bases in between. The CDR3 loop reads CASSEGNTIYF. DNA of the CDR3: TGTGCCAGCAGCGAGGGAAACACCATATATTTT.

There are many counts of this clonotype. This chain's CDR3 is CASSEAQGAREQFF. CDR3 coding DNA: TGTGCCAGCAGTGAAGCCCAGGGGGCAAGGGAGCAGTTCTTC. The V call is TRBV6-1, the J call TRBJ2-1, with 8 bases that match TRBD1. V dropped 0 bases and J dropped 10; count of bases not matched to a gene: 5. Germline CDR1 and CDR2: MNHNS and SASEGT. This CDR3 is 14 amino acids long.

This clonotype was counted ten times or more. This chain uses TRBV5-6 with TRBJ1-2, with 9 nucleotides matching TRBD1. J gave up 6 bases and V 1 base, and 7 bases lay outside the gene matches. CDR1 and CDR2 (germline): SGHDT, YYEEEE. The CDR3 is 15 amino acids. CDR3 nucleotide sequence: TGTGCCAGCAGCTTGACAGGGGGCGCCTCCGATGGCTACACCTTC. Translation: CASSLTGGASDGYTF.

This clonotype was found many times. This chain links TRBV20-1 with TRBJ1-4, with D hard to call. CDR3 length equals 15 residues. Trimming shortened V by 0 bases and J by 3 bases, and 11 bases separated the two germline ends. Germline V gene lookup returns CDR1 DFQATT and CDR2 SNEGSKA (reference sequence). In nucleotides, the CDR3 is TGCAGTGCTAGAGATAGTTGGGAGGCTAATGAAAAACTGTTTTTT. Protein: CSARDSWEANEKLFF.

This clonotype has only a few counts. This chain joins TRBV19 and TRBJ2-7; D tentatively fits TRBD1 or TRBD2 (6 bases each). CDR3 length: 13 residues. V was trimmed by 4 bases and J by 3 bases, leaving 10 bases between them. The V gene's germline CDR1 is LNHDA and CDR2 SQIVND (reference sequence). The CDR3: CASSKGGGYEQYF. The CDR3 bases are TGTGCCAGTAGTAAGGGGGGCGGCTACGAGCAGTACTTC. Complete variable domain (other parts from reference TRBV19 and TRBJ2-7): DGGITQSPKYLFRKEGQNVTLSCEQNLNHDAMYWYRQDPGQGLRLIYYSQIVNDFQKGDIAEGYSVSREKKESFPLTVTSAQKNPTAFYLCASSKGGGYEQYFGPGTRLTVT.

The chain recombines TRBV30 with TRBJ1-2; 7 bases match TRBD1. The CDR3 totals 13 residues. J was trimmed by 6 bases and V by 3 bases; bases with no gene match: 7. CDR1 is GTSNPN and CDR2 is SVGIG in the germline V gene (reference sequence). The CDR3 DNA follows: TGTGCCTGGAGCGGCAGACAGGGCAATGGCTACACCTTC. This codes for CAWSGRQGNGYTF.

This clonotype was counted at least ten times. This chain uses TRBV6-6 with TRBJ2-7; maybe TRBD2 (5 bases). Trimming shortened V by 0 bases and J by 5 bases, and 17 bases separated the two germline ends. Germline CDR1 reads MNHNY; CDR2 reads SVGAGI (reference sequence). CDR3 length: 16 residues. CDR3 amino acids: CASSYSAATIGNEQYF. The CDR3 DNA sequence: TGTGCCAGCAGTTACTCGGCGGCCACCATCGGGAACGAGCAGTACTTC.

This clonotype appeared many times. The rearrangement uses TRBV4-3 and TRBJ1-6; D call uncertain. Germline loops: CDR1 LGHNA, CDR2 YSLEER. CDR3 length: 15 residues. V was cut by 1 base and J by 7 bases, with 11 bases left in between. CDR3 in amino acids: CASSQVSTGNSPLHF. In DNA form, the CDR3 reads TGCGCCAGCAGCCAAGTCTCGACGGGGAATTCACCCCTCCACTTT.

Many counts were recorded for this clonotype. The gene calls are TRBV6-5 and TRBJ2-2; no definite D call. V lost 6 bases, J lost 2 bases, and 10 bases lay in between. In germline, CDR1 is MNHEY, CDR2 SVGAGI. This CDR3 is built from 14 residues. This chain's CDR3 is CASRLIRNTGELFF. The CDR3 DNA sequence: TGTGCCAGCAGATTAATCAGAAACACCGGGGAGCTGTTTTTT.

This clonotype has ten or more counts. The chain couples TRBV2 to TRBJ1-5; no firm D call. The V gene's germline CDR1 is SNHLY and CDR2 FYNNEI. The CDR3 consists of 15 residues. Trimming removed 6 bases at V and 6 bases at J, with 18 bases between. The CDR3 region has the DNA TGTGCCAGCAGGCCGGGGAATAGAATAGGTCAGCCCCAGCATTTT. It encodes CASRPGNRIGQPQHF.

This clonotype was observed many times. V gene TRBV20-1 combines with J gene TRBJ1-2; D is unclear. Trimming removed 2 bases at V and 2 bases at J, with 12 bases between. The CDR3 has 14 amino acids. CDR1 DFQATT and CDR2 SNEGSKA come from the germline V gene (reference sequence). CDR3 loop: CSARILILNYGYTF. The CDR3, as DNA: TGCAGTGCTAGAATCCTGATCCTGAACTATGGCTACACCTTC.

This clonotype showed up many times. The chain employs TRBV5-4 and TRBJ2-3; D is unresolved. The CDR3 consists of 14 residues. Deletions cut 6 bases from V and 9 bases from J, with 20 bases between. In germline, CDR1 is SGHNT, CDR2 YYREEE (reference sequence). The CDR3 loop reads CASTLNTRRSTQYF. CDR3 nucleotide sequence: TGTGCCAGCACCCTCAACACGAGGCGATCGACGCAGTATTTT.

Points on this clonotype: A read error may explain this, as a much larger clone is one base away. V usage is TRBV3-1 and J usage is TRBJ2-7; no clear D. There are 12 residues in the CDR3. CDR1 is LGHDT, CDR2 YNNKEL, per germline (reference sequence). CDR3 sequence: CASSQEKYEQNF. CDR3 in DNA: TGTGCCAGCAGCCAAGAAAAATACGAGCAGAACTTC.